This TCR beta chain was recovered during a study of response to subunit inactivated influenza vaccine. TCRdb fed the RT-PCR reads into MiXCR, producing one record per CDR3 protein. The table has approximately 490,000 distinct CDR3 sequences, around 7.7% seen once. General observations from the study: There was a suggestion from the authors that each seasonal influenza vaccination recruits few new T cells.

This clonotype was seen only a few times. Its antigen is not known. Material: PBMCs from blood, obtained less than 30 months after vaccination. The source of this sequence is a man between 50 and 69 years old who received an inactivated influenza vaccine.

The CDR3 sequence is CASSQRNNSPLHF. The CDR3 region has the DNA TGTGCCAGCAGCCAACGCAATAATTCACCCCTCCACTTT. The chain carries TRBV3-1 and TRBJ1-6; D unclear. The length of the CDR3 is 13 residues. Deletions cut 2 bases from V and 5 bases from J, with 4 bases between. CDR1 and CDR2 from the germline V gene are LGHDT and YNNKEL (reference sequence).